A single sample is the source of the 5 T cell receptor beta chains below, sequenced in a study of blood T cell repertoires in COVID-19. Clones were read by immunoSEQ multiplex PCR, and TCRdb kept only the in-frame ones, dropping some. The sample gives roughly 81,000 clones, roughly four fifths of which show up once; roughly a tenth is in the top ten. Sample: peripheral blood. The receptor set was obtained from a man in his 60s with acute or convalescent COVID-19.

The chain carries TRBV6-5 and TRBJ2-1; possibly TRBD2 for D (6 bases). The V gene's germline CDR1 is MNHEY and CDR2 SVGAGI. V shed 5 bases and J shed 5 bases, with 13 bases lying between them. The CDR3 totals 14 residues. This chain's CDR3 is CASSPTRGNNEQFF. CDR3 in DNA: TGTGCCAGCAGTCCCACGCGGGGCAACAATGAGCAGTTCTTC.

The chain carries TRBV10-1 and TRBJ2-1; 9 bases are a match to TRBD2. V was pared by 2 bases and J by 8 bases, with 7 bases of the junction left unmatched. This CDR3 region has 15 residues. Germline V gene sequence: CDR1 WNHNN, CDR2 SYGVQD (reference sequence). CDR3: CASSETHSGRDEQFF. For the CDR3, the DNA is TGCGCCAGCAGTGAGACGCATAGCGGGAGAGATGAGCAGTTCTTC.

The rearrangement uses TRBV12-3 or TRBV12-4 and TRBJ1-2; TRBD1 matches at 8 bases. J gave up 8 bases and V 3 bases, and 5 bases lay outside the gene matches. The CDR3 loop spans 13 amino acids. CDR3 coding DNA: TGTGCCAGCAGTTTGGGCAGGGGGCGAGGCTACACCTTC. Translated: CASSLGRGRGYTF.

V and J are TRBV5-6 and TRBJ2-7, with 8 bases lining up with TRBD1. V gave up 1 base and J gave up 3 bases; unmatched junction bases: 6. CDR3 length equals 15 residues. Germline CDR1 SGHDT, CDR2 YYEEEE. CDR3 sequence (DNA): TGTGCCAGCAGCTTGCCTAGGACAGGGAGCTACGAGCAGTACTTC. Encoded protein: CASSLPRTGSYEQYF. Full variable domain (rest looked up from reference TRBV5-6 and TRBJ2-7): DAGVTQSPTHLIKTRGQQVTLRCSPKSGHDTVSWYQQALGQGPQFIFQYYEEEERQRGNFPDRFSGHQFPNYSSELNVNALLLGDSALYLCASSLPRTGSYEQYFGPGTRLTVT.

The rearrangement uses TRBV27 and TRBJ2-1, with D unresolved. V was shortened by 3 bases and J by 5 bases, with 11 bases between the two germline ends. Germline CDR1 reads MNHEY; CDR2 reads SMNVEV (reference sequence). The CDR3 has 14 residues. CDR3 residues: CASSFSERHNEQFF. The CDR3 bases are TGTGCCAGCAGTTTTTCAGAGAGGCACAATGAGCAGTTCTTC.